This TCR beta chain was recovered during a study of T cells in Graves' hyperthyroidism and ophthalmopathy. This clonotype was counted many times. Using RNA transcripts as the source, TCR beta CDR3 regions were amplified. The TCR CDR3 was amplified in a first-round RT-PCR using the HTBI primer set. TCRdb ran MiXCR on the multiplex PCR reads and lists one entry per CDR3 protein. The sample yields about 520,000 distinct CDR3 sequences, approximately 24% seen once. The V gene lost 4 bases and the J gene lost 4 bases, with 20 bases spanning the gap. The CDR3 covers 17 residues. Germline V gene data show CDR1 as LNHDA and CDR2 as SQIVND (reference sequence).

The J gene is TRBJ1-5, the V gene TRBV19; D call uncertain. This sequence originates from a woman under 40 with Graves' ophthalmopathy. The sample consisted of blood. The CDR3 here is CASSRGEQDRGNQPQHF. The CDR3 DNA reads TGTGCCAGTAGTAGAGGTGAGCAGGACCGGGGAAATCAGCCCCAGCATTTT.